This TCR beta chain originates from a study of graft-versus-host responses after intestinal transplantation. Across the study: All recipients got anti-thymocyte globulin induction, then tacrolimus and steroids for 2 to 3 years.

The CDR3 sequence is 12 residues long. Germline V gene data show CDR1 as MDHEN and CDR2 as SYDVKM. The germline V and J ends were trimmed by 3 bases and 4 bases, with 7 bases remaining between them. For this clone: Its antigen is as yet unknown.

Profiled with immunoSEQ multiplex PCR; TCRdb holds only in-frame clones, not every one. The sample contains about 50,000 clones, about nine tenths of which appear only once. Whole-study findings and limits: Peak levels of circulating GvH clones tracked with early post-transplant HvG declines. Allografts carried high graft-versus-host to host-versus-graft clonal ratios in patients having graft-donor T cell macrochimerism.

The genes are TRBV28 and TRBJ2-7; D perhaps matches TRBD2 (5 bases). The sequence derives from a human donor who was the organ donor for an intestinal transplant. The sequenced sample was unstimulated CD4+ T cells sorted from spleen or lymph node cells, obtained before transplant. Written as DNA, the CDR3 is TGTGCCAGCAGTTTGACTACTTACGAGCAGTACTTC. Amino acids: CASSLTTYEQYF.